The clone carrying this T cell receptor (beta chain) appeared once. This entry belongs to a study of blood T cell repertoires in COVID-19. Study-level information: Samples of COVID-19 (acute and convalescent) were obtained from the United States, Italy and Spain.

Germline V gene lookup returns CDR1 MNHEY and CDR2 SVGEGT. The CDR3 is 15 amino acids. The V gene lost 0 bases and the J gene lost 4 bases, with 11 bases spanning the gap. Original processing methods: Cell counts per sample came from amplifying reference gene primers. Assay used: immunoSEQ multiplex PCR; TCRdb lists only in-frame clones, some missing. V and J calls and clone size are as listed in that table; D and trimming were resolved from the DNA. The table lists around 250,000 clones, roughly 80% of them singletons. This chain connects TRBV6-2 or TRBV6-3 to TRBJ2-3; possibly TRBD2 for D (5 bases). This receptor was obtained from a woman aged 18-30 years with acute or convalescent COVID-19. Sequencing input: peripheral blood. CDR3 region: CASSYSRAVPDTQYF. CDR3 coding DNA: TGTGCCAGCAGTTACTCGAGGGCGGTTCCAGATACGCAGTATTTT.